The T cell receptor (beta chain) under discussion was sequenced for a study of shared clonotypes between healthy human individuals. Study observations and caveats: Only blood was sampled, and tissue TCR repertoires likely differ from blood ones. Enrolling few donors narrowed the genetic and exposure-history diversity that was represented. In general, naive subsets displayed greater estimated richness than memory subsets did.

Germline lookup yields CDR1 SGHNT and CDR2 YYREEE (reference sequence). This CDR3 spans 15 amino acids. V dropped 4 bases and J dropped 6 bases, with 17 bases sitting between them. With respect to this clone: The antigen remains undetermined.

The method was immunoSEQ multiplex PCR; TCRdb's version includes in-frame clones alone and lacks a portion of them. This table holds roughly 170,000 clones, approximately 70% found once. The chain employs TRBV5-4 and TRBJ1-3; D is undetermined. This TCR derives from a man in his thirties or forties in good health. The source material was memory CD4+ T cells sorted from blood. This sample's subset: CD45RA-negative fraction. The CDR3 is CASSADLTVKNTIYF. CDR3 nucleotide sequence: TGTGCCAGCAGCGCTGACTTAACGGTGAAAAACACCATATATTTT.